This T cell receptor (beta chain) derives from a study of Graves' ophthalmopathy and Graves' hyperthyroidism. Background on the study: Peripheral blood samples were taken at initial diagnosis, before any treatment.

This clonotype was detected ten times or more. Trimming removed 3 bases from V and 5 bases from J; junction bases left unmatched: 7. This CDR3 spans 16 amino acids. The TCR beta CDR3 regions underwent amplification from RNA transcripts. The first-round RT-PCR employed HTBI primers together with the Qiagen OneStep RT-PCR kit. A multiplex PCR was then performed as the second round. MiXCR was run by TCRdb on the multiplex PCR reads, yielding one entry per CDR3 protein. Altogether 400,000 or so distinct CDR3 sequences are present, 15% being singletons, with the ten largest covering around 6.6%. This rearrangement joins TRBV12-3 or TRBV12-4 to TRBJ1-6; TRBD1 aligns across 7 bases. Input material: peripheral blood. This clonotype was sampled from a woman aged 18 to 35 with stable Graves' hyperthyroidism. The CDR3 bases are TGTGCCAGCAGTTTGGGTTCAGGGGGTAATAATTCACCCCTCCACTTT. It yields the protein CASSLGSGGNNSPLHF.